This is a list of T cell receptor beta chains from one sample in a study. TCRdb processed the 5' RACE reads anew with MiXCR; each CDR3 protein has one entry. The table lists around 57,000 distinct CDR3 sequences, around a quarter of them singletons, with approximately 3% in the top ten. Sequences were obtained from tumor-infiltrating memory CD4+ T cells sorted from the breast tumor. These receptors originate from a female donor with breast cancer. The CDR3 runs from the conserved cysteine through the conserved F or W. The D gene is left open where the match is weak. Some rows have no size entry. The others give once, few or many, or a class for an expanded clone.

d_gene | abundance | j_gene | v_gene | CDR3nt | CDR3aa
NA | few | TRBJ2-5 | TRBV28 | TGTGCCAGCAGTCAGCGGGTTGAGACCCAGTACTTC | CASSQRVETQYF
NA | NA | TRBJ1-4 | TRBV6-5 | TGTGCCAGCAGTTACTCGAGAGGGGTTGGCGAAAAACTGTTTTTT | CASSYSRGVGEKLFF
NA | NA | TRBJ1-1 | TRBV3-1 | TGTGCCAGCGTGCCCGGGCCGCGAGGAGCTTTCTTT | CASVPGPRGAFF
TRBD2 | few | TRBJ2-1 | TRBV20-1 | TGCAGTGCCCAGCTCAGGACGGGGGGCTCCTACAATGAGCAGTTCTTC | CSAQLRTGGSYNEQFF
NA | NA | TRBJ2-1 | TRBV6-5 | TGTGCCAGCAGCGACCGGGACTGGCAGTTCTTC | CASSDRDWQFF
NA | NA | TRBJ2-4 | TRBV7-8 | TGTGCCAGCAGCTTCTCAGGAGAAAACATTCAGTACTTC | CASSFSGENIQYF
TRBD1 | NA | TRBJ2-5 | TRBV7-3 | TGTGCCAGCAGCCCAAGGACAGGGGAGACCCAGTACTTC | CASSPRTGETQYF
NA | NA | TRBJ1-1 | TRBV7-9 | TGTGCCAGCAGAAGGAGGCAGGTGAACGCTGAAGCTTTCTTT | CASRRRQVNAEAFF
NA | many | TRBJ2-2 | TRBV11-2 | TGTGCCAGCAGCTTAGATCCCCCGGTCGGGGAGCTGTTTTTT | CASSLDPPVGELFF
TRBD1 | NA | TRBJ1-2 | TRBV18 | TGTGCCAGCTCACGACAGGGGGGGGAATATGGCTACACCTTC | CASSRQGGEYGYTF
TRBD2 | few | TRBJ2-1 | TRBV5-1 | TGCGCCAGCAGCTTGGGTGGACTAGCGGGAGGAAACAATGAGCAGTTCTTC | CASSLGGLAGGNNEQFF
NA | NA | TRBJ2-2 | TRBV20-1 | TGCAGTGCTAGAGACCCAGCGGGTACGAACACCGGGGAGCTGTTTTTT | CSARDPAGTNTGELFF
TRBD2 | few | TRBJ2-5 | TRBV20-1 | TGCAGTGCTGGTATAGCGGGGCAAGAGACCCAGTACTTC | CSAGIAGQETQYF
NA | few | TRBJ1-3 | TRBV2 | TGTGCCAGCAGTGAATCGGTTTGGGGAAACACCATATATTTT | CASSESVWGNTIYF
NA | few | TRBJ2-3 | TRBV11-2 | TGTGCCAGCAGCCCAAGCACTAGCACAGATACGCAGTATTTT | CASSPSTSTDTQYF
NA | NA | TRBJ2-1 | TRBV24-1 | TGTGCCACCAGTCGGCTAGGGGGTTCGTACAATGAGCAGTTCTTC | CATSRLGGSYNEQFF
TRBD1 | few | TRBJ1-2 | TRBV29-1 | TGCAGCGTTGGTGAGGCAGGGGGCGACTATGGCTACACCTTC | CSVGEAGGDYGYTF
TRBD2 | few | TRBJ2-3 | TRBV4-3 | TGCGCCAGCAGCCTCGGGACTAGCGGGAGTATAGATACGCAGTATTTT | CASSLGTSGSIDTQYF
NA | NA | TRBJ2-2 | TRBV9 | TGTGCCAGCAGCCGACTGCCGGACCCCGGGGAGCTGTTTTTT | CASSRLPDPGELFF
NA | NA | TRBJ2-3 | TRBV6-5 | TGTGCCAGCAGTTGGGCGGATACGCAGTATTTT | CASSWADTQYF
NA | few | TRBJ1-1 | TRBV6-2/TRBV6-3 | TGTGCCAGCAGTTTAATTGCCACGGGGTATACTGAAGCTTTCTTT | CASSLIATGYTEAFF
NA | NA | TRBJ1-3 | TRBV5-1 | TGCGCCAGCAGCGTTGGGGACGGAAACACCATATATTTT | CASSVGDGNTIYF
NA | many | TRBJ2-7 | TRBV5-1 | TGCGCCAGCAGCTTGGGGCCCGAGCAGTACTTC | CASSLGPEQYF
NA | few | TRBJ1-1 | TRBV29-1 | TGCAGCGTTGAGAACCAGGGGTTGGAAGCTTTCTTT | CSVENQGLEAFF
TRBD2 | few | TRBJ2-7 | TRBV5-1 | TGCGCCAGCAGCTTGGAAGCAGCGGGAGCCTACGAGCAGTACTTC | CASSLEAAGAYEQYF
NA | medium-sized | TRBJ2-1 | TRBV5-1 | TGCGCCAGCAGCTTGGACCCCGGGGGTCGGGAGCAGTTCTTC | CASSLDPGGREQFF
NA | few | TRBJ1-5 | TRBV2 | TGTGCCAGCAGTGCCGGGGACCGTCAGCCCCAGCATTTT | CASSAGDRQPQHF
NA | few | TRBJ1-4 | TRBV28 | TGTGCCAGCAGCAAAGGGGATTCCAATGAAAAACTGTTTTTT | CASSKGDSNEKLFF
NA | few | TRBJ1-1 | TRBV7-2 | TGTGCCAGCAGCCCACGGGCGGGTGGGAGAAACACTGAAGCTTTCTTT | CASSPRAGGRNTEAFF
TRBD1 | NA | TRBJ1-2 | TRBV3-1 | TGTGCCAGCAGCCCTCACCACAGGGGCGACTATGGCTACACCTTC | CASSPHHRGDYGYTF
NA | NA | TRBJ1-1 | TRBV12-3/TRBV12-4 | TGTACCAGCACCCCTGACAGGTTGAACACTGAAGCTTTCTTT | CTSTPDRLNTEAFF
NA | few | TRBJ2-1 | TRBV7-9 | TGTGCCAGCAGCCCCTTCTTCGGTGAGCAGTTCTTC | CASSPFFGEQFF
TRBD1 | few | TRBJ1-1 | TRBV6-5 | TGTGCCAGCAGTGAATCCGGGACAGTAGCTTTCTTT | CASSESGTVAFF
TRBD1 | few | TRBJ2-5 | TRBV6-1 | TGTGCCAGCAGTGGACAGGGGAATAGTCAAGAGACCCAGTACTTC | CASSGQGNSQETQYF
NA | NA | TRBJ2-5 | TRBV24-1 | TGTGCCACCAGTGATACAAGAAGATCTGGAGGGGAGACCCAGTACTTC | CATSDTRRSGGETQYF
NA | NA | TRBJ2-1 | TRBV7-2 | TGTGCCAGCAGCTTAGGGGGTCGAAATGAGCAGTTCTTC | CASSLGGRNEQFF
TRBD2 | few | TRBJ2-7 | TRBV7-2 | TGTGCCAGCAGCTACGGGGCGGGAGGGCGCGAGCAGTACTTC | CASSYGAGGREQYF
TRBD1 | few | TRBJ2-3 | TRBV7-8 | TGTGCCAGCAGCTCCCTACAGGGGGCCCTACCTTTGAACACAGATACGCAGTATTTT | CASSSLQGALPLNTDTQYF
NA | few | TRBJ1-2 | TRBV7-2 | TGTGCCAGCAGATTCGTGACGAGGCCGTATGGCTACACCTTC | CASRFVTRPYGYTF
NA | few | TRBJ1-2 | TRBV6-5 | TGTGCCAGCAGTCCAGGTCTCCAGGGCTACACCTTC | CASSPGLQGYTF
TRBD1 | NA | TRBJ1-4 | TRBV5-1 | TGCGCCAGCAGCTTAGACAGGGCGCATGAAAAACTGTTTTTT | CASSLDRAHEKLFF
NA | NA | TRBJ2-2 | TRBV12-3/TRBV12-4 | TGTGCCAGCAGTTTTCGGTTTGGCAGCACCGGGGAGCTGTTTTTT | CASSFRFGSTGELFF
TRBD1 | few | TRBJ2-5 | TRBV5-1 | TGCGCCAGCAGCCTGGGGGGACAGGTCCAAGAGACCCAGTACTTC | CASSLGGQVQETQYF
NA | NA | TRBJ1-5 | TRBV7-3 | TGTGCCAGCAGCACTGACGGGACCTACCATAGCAATCAGCCCCAGCATTTT | CASSTDGTYHSNQPQHF
NA | few | TRBJ1-1 | TRBV7-9 | TGTGCCAGTCAGCAATCACGGAACACTGAAGCTTTCTTT | CASQQSRNTEAFF
NA | few | TRBJ1-1 | TRBV20-1 | TGCAGTGCTAGGGGTGGCACTGAAGCTTTCTTT | CSARGGTEAFF
TRBD1 | few | TRBJ1-5 | TRBV6-5 | TGTGCCAGCTCACAGGGGGGGGCTCAGCCCCAGCATTTT | CASSQGGAQPQHF